Presented here are 18 T cell receptor beta chains from one specimen sequenced in a study of shared clonotypes between healthy human individuals. Only in-frame clones appear in the TCRdb table, and some are missing; sequencing was by immunoSEQ multiplex PCR. Of a few hundred thousand clones in the sample, 97% were seen once. The sequenced sample was naive CD4+ T cells sorted from blood. Stated subset: CD45RA+ positively selected. These receptors originate from a young woman in good health.

This clone occurred once. The CDR3 loop is CASSTTGHVLTF. The CDR3 nucleotides read TGTGCCAGCAGCACCACAGGGCACGTCCTGACTTTC. The V gene is TRBV7-6, the J gene TRBJ2-6; the D gene is possibly TRBD1 (6 bases). The germline CDR1 and CDR2 sequences are SGHVS and FNYEAQ. The CDR3 has 12 amino acids. Trimming shortened V by 5 bases and J by 11 bases, and 10 bases separated the two germline ends.

The chain is built from TRBV9 and TRBJ2-1; 10 positions match TRBD1. CDR1 is SGDLS and CDR2 is YYNGEE in the germline V gene. The CDR3 length is 16 residues. V gave up 3 bases and J gave up 6 bases; unmatched junction bases: 9. The CDR3 coding sequence is TGTGCCAGCAGCGCCCGAGGAAGGACAGGGGGCAATGAGCAGTTCTTC. Its protein product is CASSARGRTGGNEQFF.

The V call is TRBV7-9, the J call TRBJ2-7, with TRBD2 matching 8 bases. The J segment lost 6 bases and the V segment lost 5 bases, leaving 15 bases of the junction unmatched. From germline, CDR1 is SEHNR and CDR2 FQNEAQ (reference sequence). The CDR3 loop spans 16 amino acids. CDR3: CASSRYSGSALGEQYF. The CDR3 DNA reads as TGTGCCAGCAGCCGATACAGCGGGAGCGCTTTAGGCGAGCAGTACTTC.

The chain joins TRBV5-1 to TRBJ2-1, with 7 nucleotides matching TRBD2. CDR1 and CDR2 (germline): SGHRS, YFSETQ. The CDR3 runs to 14 residues. After removal of 9 bases from V and 5 bases from J, the junction contained 11 bases not matched to a gene. CDR3 in amino acids: CATSAGAPHNEQFF. CDR3 DNA sequence: TGCGCCACCTCGGCGGGAGCCCCTCACAATGAGCAGTTCTTC.

This chain connects TRBV30 to TRBJ1-2; TRBD1 aligns across 12 bases. This CDR3 contains 15 residues. Trimming took 2 bases from V and 5 from J; bases not matched to a gene: 6. Per germline, CDR1 GTSNPN and CDR2 SVGIG (reference sequence). Here the CDR3 reads CAWSPGQGARYGYTF. CDR3 sequence (DNA): TGTGCCTGGAGTCCGGGACAGGGGGCTCGGTATGGCTACACCTTC.

The chain has TRBV30 and TRBJ2-3, with D possibly being TRBD2 (5 bases). Germline CDR1 is GTSNPN and CDR2 is SVGIG (reference sequence). CDR3 length: 15 amino acids. V lost 0 bases to trimming and J lost 4 bases, with 14 bases between them. CDR3 amino acids: CAWSVLLSGADTQYF. The CDR3 region has the DNA TGTGCCTGGAGTGTATTGTTGAGCGGCGCAGATACGCAGTATTTT.

V usage is TRBV6-5 and J usage is TRBJ1-4; the D is unclear. V was clipped by 2 bases and J by 7 bases, with 17 bases between them. Per the germline V gene, CDR1 is MNHEY and CDR2 is SVGAGI. The CDR3 loop spans 16 amino acids. The DNA for the CDR3 is TGTGCCAGCAGTTACGACGGTCACGGAGCCGGTGAAAAACTGTTTTTT. This translates into CASSYDGHGAGEKLFF.

This clone is a singleton in its sample. The rearrangement joins TRBV28 to TRBJ2-3; possible D gene TRBD1, 5 bases. There are 15 residues in the CDR3. Germline V gene lookup returns CDR1 MDHEN and CDR2 SYDVKM. V gave up 1 base and J gave up 2 bases, with 10 bases separating them. CDR3 DNA sequence: TGTGCCAGCAGTTTATCGGCAGGGTACACAGATACGCAGTATTTT. Its translation is CASSLSAGYTDTQYF.

V and J are TRBV6-4 and TRBJ2-1; 14 bases agree with TRBD2. J was trimmed by 7 bases and V by 6 bases; bases with no gene match: 5. This CDR3 has 15 residues. Germline lookup yields CDR1 MRHNA and CDR2 SNTAGT. CDR3 DNA: TGTGCCAGCAGAAGGACTAGCGGGAGGTTTAATGAGCAGTTCTTC. Its protein product is CASRRTSGRFNEQFF.

This chain connects TRBV7-7 to TRBJ2-1, with a weak D call TRBD2 (6 bases). Germline CDR1 and CDR2: SSHAT and FNYEAQ (reference sequence). V was shortened by 5 bases and J by 9 bases, with 14 bases between the two germline ends. The CDR3 has 13 amino acids. The CDR3 DNA reads as TGTGCCAGCAGCCGGGACTTTCTCAGTGAGCAGTTCTTC. Its protein is CASSRDFLSEQFF.

The V gene is TRBV9, the J gene TRBJ2-1, with D uncertain. The CDR3 consists of 14 residues. V lost 0 bases and J lost 4, with 8 bases in between. In germline, CDR1 is SGDLS, CDR2 YYNGEE. CDR3 loop: CASSVGHEYNEQFF. CDR3 DNA sequence: TGTGCCAGCAGCGTAGGACACGAATACAATGAGCAGTTCTTC. Using reference TRBV9 and TRBJ2-1 for the parts outside the CDR3, the full variable domain is DSGVTQTPKHLITATGQRVTLRCSPRSGDLSVYWYQQSLDQGLQFLIQYYNGEERAKGNILERFSAQQFPDLHSELNLSSLELGDSALYFCASSVGHEYNEQFFGPGTRLTVL.

This clone was seen just once. V usage is TRBV7-2 and J usage is TRBJ2-7, with 7 bases that match TRBD1. This CDR3 spans 15 amino acids. With 2 bases clipped from V and 2 bases from J, the junction kept 6 bases outside the gene matches. CDR1 is SGHTA, CDR2 FQGNSA, per germline. The chain's CDR3 is CASSLLGQDTYEQYF. The CDR3 coding sequence is TGTGCCAGCAGCTTATTAGGACAGGATACCTACGAGCAGTACTTC. Using reference TRBV7-2 and TRBJ2-7 for the parts outside the CDR3, the full variable domain is GAGVSQSPSNKVTEKGKDVELRCDPISGHTALYWYRQSLGQGLEFLIYFQGNSAPDKSGLPSDRFSAERTGGSVSTLTIQRTQQEDSAVYLCASSLLGQDTYEQYFGPGTRLTVT.

The chain combines TRBV27 with TRBJ2-7; D is ambiguous. The CDR3 extends over 11 amino acids. Germline assignment: CDR1 MNHEY and CDR2 SMNVEV (reference sequence). Trimming left V 5 bases short and J 2 bases short, with 4 bases between. DNA for the CDR3: TGTGCCAGCAGTCTAACCTACGAGCAGTACTTC. It yields the protein CASSLTYEQYF.

The chain uses TRBV29-1 and TRBJ2-1; D is possibly TRBD2 (6 bases). V lost 3 bases, J lost 4 bases, and 16 bases lay in between. The CDR3 consists of 15 residues. Per the germline V gene, CDR1 is SQVTM and CDR2 is ANQGSEA. The CDR3 region is CSVDRPSSVYNEQFF. CDR3 bases: TGCAGCGTTGACAGACCATCTAGCGTTTACAATGAGCAGTTCTTC.

The J gene is TRBJ2-7, the V gene TRBV10-3; 10 bases are shared with TRBD2. Germline CDR1 reads ENHRY; CDR2 reads SYGVKD. The CDR3 has 15 residues. The V segment lost 6 bases and the J segment 0 bases; nucleotides outside the gene matches: 5. As DNA, the CDR3 is TGTGCCATCAGCCCCTCTAGCGGGAGCTCCTACGAGCAGTACTTC. Protein: CAISPSSGSSYEQYF.

The rearrangement joins TRBV11-2 to TRBJ1-6, with a possible D match to TRBD1 (5 bases). From germline, CDR1 is SGHAT and CDR2 FQNNGV. V was clipped by 5 bases and J by 1 base, with 15 bases between them. The CDR3 has 17 residues. The CDR3 DNA is TGTGCCAGCAGCCGCTCCAGGGTTCGATCCTATAATTCACCCCTCCACTTT. Residues: CASSRSRVRSYNSPLHF.

The chain has TRBV9 and TRBJ2-1, with no clear D. This CDR3 is built from 12 residues. Trimming left V 2 bases short and J 5 bases short, with 5 bases between. Looked up from germline, CDR1 is SGDLS and CDR2 is YYNGEE. The CDR3 DNA is TGTGCCAGCAGCGTCCCGGACAATGAGCAGTTCTTC. It codes for CASSVPDNEQFF.

This chain joins TRBV28 and TRBJ2-7, with TRBD2 matching over 10 bases. Trimming took 1 base from V and 5 from J; bases not matched to a gene: 5. This CDR3 has 15 residues. The V gene's germline CDR1 is MDHEN and CDR2 SYDVKM. This CDR3 reads CASSLYSSGRHEQYF. CDR3 bases: TGTGCCAGCAGTTTATATTCTAGCGGGAGACACGAGCAGTACTTC.